These T cell receptor beta chains were read from a single sample in a study of T cell repertoires in cytomegalovirus infection. MiXCR was run by TCRdb on the reads, yielding one entry per CDR3 protein. The sample carries 350,000 to 550,000 distinct CDR3 sequences, roughly 30% recorded once. Sequenced material: PBMCs. Receptors were obtained from a human donor in good health (CMV status not recorded). Some clones in this sample may be carry-over from other donors' samples. CDR3s include the opening cysteine and the closing phenylalanine or tryptophan. D genes are given only for firm matches. Clone size is stated in some rows and not others, as once, few, many or a class when expanded.

D	J	size	V	CDR3	DNA
TRBD1	TRBJ1-2	few	TRBV27	CASGSPGDRLYGYTF	TGTGCCAGCGGCTCCCCCGGGGACAGACTCTATGGCTACACCTTC
.	TRBJ1-5	few	TRBV12-3/TRBV12-4	CASSARGPQHF	TGTGCCAGCAGTGCCCGCGGACCCCAGCATTTT
.	TRBJ1-1	.	TRBV7-9	CASSLESLSEAFF	TGTGCCAGCAGCTTAGAGAGCCTATCTGAAGCTTTCTTT
.	TRBJ1-4	.	TRBV7-6	CASSLSRSTNEKLFW	TGTGCCAGCAGCTTATCCCGATCAACTAATGAAAAACTGTTTTGG
TRBD2	TRBJ2-7	.	TRBV20-1	CSARDGLAGGYEQYF	TGCAGTGCTAGAGATGGACTAGCGGGGGGGTACGAGCAGTACTTC
.	TRBJ1-5	.	TRBV5-6	CASSLLGPSNQPQHF	TGTGCCAGCAGCTTGTTGGGCCCTAGCAATCAGCCCCAGCATTTT
.	TRBJ2-1	medium-sized	TRBV10-3	CAISPGGGSYNEQFF	TGTGCCATCAGTCCAGGTGGGGGCTCCTACAATGAGCAGTTCTTC
.	TRBJ1-5	.	TRBV12-3/TRBV12-4	CASSLRHGNQPQHF	TGTGCCAGCAGTTTACGTCACGGCAATCAGCCCCAGCATTTT
.	TRBJ2-5	few	TRBV29-1	CSVGPRVQETQYF	TGCAGCGTTGGGCCAAGAGTACAAGAGACCCAGTACTTC
TRBD1	TRBJ1-1	.	TRBV6-6	CASSYSTTGTEAFF	TGTGCCAGCAGTTACTCCACGACAGGGACTGAAGCTTTCTTT
.	TRBJ1-1	.	TRBV28	CASSLAGSVYTEAFF	TGTGCCAGCAGTTTAGCGGGGTCCGTCTACACTGAAGCTTTCTTT
.	TRBJ2-7	.	TRBV7-8	CASSHDRPYEQYF	TGTGCCAGCAGCCACGACAGACCCTACGAGCAGTACTTC
TRBD1	TRBJ2-5	.	TRBV4-1	CASSQRQGQETQYF	TGCGCCAGCAGCCAAAGACAGGGCCAAGAGACCCAGTACTTC
TRBD1	TRBJ2-3	.	TRBV19	CASSTTDRPDTQYF	TGTGCCAGTAGTACCACGGACAGGCCAGATACGCAGTATTTT
.	TRBJ2-7	.	TRBV27	CASSLYGEQYF	TGTGCCAGCAGTTTATACGGCGAGCAGTACTTC
.	TRBJ2-2	.	TRBV6-2/TRBV6-3	CASSYQGQNTGELFF	TGTGCCAGCAGTTACCAGGGACAGAACACCGGGGAGCTGTTTTTT
.	TRBJ1-5	.	TRBV6-5	CASSSAPSTGYDQPQHF	TGTGCCAGCAGTTCCGCTCCCTCGACGGGATACGATCAGCCCCAGCATTTT
.	TRBJ1-1	many	TRBV28	CASSTGTPPGAFF	TGTGCCAGCAGTACAGGGACACCCCCAGGGGCTTTCTTT
TRBD2	TRBJ2-1	.	TRBV7-8	CASSFRPSGGERGGPYNEQFF	TGTGCCAGCAGCTTTCGTCCGTCAGGGGGGGAGCGGGGGGGGCCCTACAATGAGCAGTTCTTC
.	TRBJ1-1	.	TRBV20-1	CSASSQDRNTEAFF	TGCAGTGCTAGTTCCCAAGACAGGAACACTGAAGCTTTCTTT
.	TRBJ2-7	.	TRBV27	CASSPSRQTYEQYF	TGTGCCAGCAGTCCAAGTAGACAAACCTACGAGCAGTACTTC
TRBD2	TRBJ2-1	few	TRBV7-8	CASSSTLGTSGNVFNYEQFF	TGTGCCAGCAGCTCGACCCTTGGGACTAGCGGTAATGTTTTCAATTATGAGCAGTTCTTC
.	TRBJ2-3	.	TRBV7-9	CASSLASPGRFFKTDTQYF	TGTGCCAGCAGCTTAGCTTCTCCAGGGAGGTTTTTTAAGACAGATACGCAGTATTTT
.	TRBJ2-3	.	TRBV20-1	CSAAESYNSDYTDTQYF	TGCAGTGCGGCCGAGAGTTACAATAGCGATTACACAGATACGCAGTATTTT
.	TRBJ2-7	.	TRBV12-3/TRBV12-4	CASSFDQGSYEQYF	TGTGCCAGCAGTTTCGACCAGGGGTCCTACGAGCAGTACTTC
.	TRBJ2-7	few	TRBV3-1	CASSHLFPAESYEQYF	TGTGCCAGCAGCCATCTTTTTCCTGCAGAGTCCTACGAGCAGTACTTC
TRBD1	TRBJ1-6	many	TRBV19	CASRTTGEGYNSPLHF	TGTGCCAGCCGGACGACAGGGGAGGGCTATAATTCACCCCTCCACTTT
TRBD1	TRBJ2-7	.	TRBV10-3	CAISDPDRAGKEQYF	TGTGCCATCAGTGACCCCGACAGGGCTGGGAAGGAGCAGTACTTC
.	TRBJ1-1	many	TRBV7-8	CASSLGGEEAFF	TGTGCCAGCAGCTTAGGGGGCGAAGAAGCTTTCTTT
.	TRBJ2-2	many	TRBV10-3	CAISEGQNTGELFF	TGTGCCATCAGTGAGGGCCAGAACACCGGGGAGCTGTTTTTT